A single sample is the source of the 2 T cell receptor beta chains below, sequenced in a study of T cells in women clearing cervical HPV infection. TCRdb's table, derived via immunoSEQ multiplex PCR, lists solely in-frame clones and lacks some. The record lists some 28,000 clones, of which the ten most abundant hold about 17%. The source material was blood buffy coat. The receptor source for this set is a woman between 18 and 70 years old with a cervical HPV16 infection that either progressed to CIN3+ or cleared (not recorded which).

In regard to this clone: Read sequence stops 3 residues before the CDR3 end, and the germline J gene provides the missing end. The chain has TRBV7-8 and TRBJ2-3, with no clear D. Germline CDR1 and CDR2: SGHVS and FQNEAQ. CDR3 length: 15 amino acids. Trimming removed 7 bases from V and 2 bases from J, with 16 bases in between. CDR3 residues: CASTLRWQTTDTQYF. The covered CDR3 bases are TGTGCCAGCACCTTGAGATGGCAAACCACAGATACG.

Incomplete CDR3 DNA: TGTGCCAGCTCACGGCTACAGAAGAATGACTACGATGAAAAA. Translating it yields CASSRLQKNDYDEK. The entire CDR3 reads CASSRLQKNDYDEKLFF. V is TRBV18 and J is TRBJ1-4, with D hard to call. The read is 3 residues too short to cover the CDR3 end, so that end is filled in from the germline J gene. CDR1 is KGHSH and CDR2 is LQKENI in the germline V gene. Trimming cost V 4 bases and J 6 bases, with 21 bases left between them. There are 17 residues in the CDR3.